These T cell receptor beta chains were read from a single sample in a study of blood T cells in healthy people across ages. One entry per CDR3 protein, called by TCRdb with MiXCR from the 5' RACE reads. The sample has about 900,000 distinct CDR3 sequences, 48% seen once. The sample taken for sequencing was blood. The receptor set was obtained from a man aged 25 to 45 in good health. Both conserved end residues are part of each CDR3. A D gene is named only where the DNA matches it firmly. Size values are once, few and many counts, or a class for expanded clones, and some rows have none.

>few|TRBD1|TRBV4-1|TRBJ1-4
CASSSLQGLEKLFF
TGCGCCAGCAGCTCCCTACAGGGGCTAGAAAAACTGTTTTTT
>-|-|TRBV30|TRBJ2-3
CAHNTGLGTDTQYF
TGTGCCCACAATACAGGGTTGGGCACAGATACGCAGTATTTT
>few|-|TRBV4-2|TRBJ1-1
CASSQDTNRAGTEAFF
TGTGCCAGCAGCCAAGATACAAACAGGGCGGGGACTGAAGCTTTCTTT
>-|-|TRBV20-1|TRBJ2-7
CSAPGGRTYEQYF
TGCAGTGCTCCCGGTGGGCGCACCTACGAGCAGTACTTC
>-|-|TRBV2|TRBJ1-6
CASSDRGHSPLHF
TGTGCCAGCAGTGACCGGGGACATTCACCCCTCCACTTT
>-|-|TRBV4-3|TRBJ1-4
CASSQYGQGRNEKLFF
TGCGCCAGCAGCCAATATGGGCAGGGGCGAAATGAAAAACTGTTTTTT
>many|-|TRBV2|TRBJ1-2
CASSPQAGPGGYTF
TGTGCCAGCAGCCCTCAGGCGGGGCCGGGAGGCTACACCTTC
>-|TRBD2|TRBV2|TRBJ2-5
CASRWLAGAIETQYF
TGTGCCAGCCGTTGGCTAGCGGGGGCCATTGAGACCCAGTACTTC
>few|TRBD1|TRBV25-1|TRBJ1-2
CASTNSGRGLGYTF
TGTGCCAGCACCAATTCCGGCAGGGGGCTTGGCTACACCTTC
>-|-|TRBV7-9|TRBJ1-5
CASSVGIGQPQHF
TGTGCCAGCAGCGTAGGTATAGGTCAGCCCCAGCATTTT
>-|-|TRBV24-1|TRBJ2-3
CATSVEWADTQYF
TGTGCCACCAGTGTCGAGTGGGCAGATACGCAGTATTTT
>-|TRBD1|TRBV5-1|TRBJ1-1
CASSFGQGGVEAFF
TGCGCCAGCAGCTTTGGACAGGGGGGGGTTGAAGCTTTCTTT
>-|-|TRBV3-1|TRBJ2-7
CASSPPRGKTYEQYF
TGTGCCAGCAGCCCCCCGAGGGGGAAGACCTACGAGCAGTACTTC
>-|-|TRBV7-2|TRBJ1-2
CASSLRTAPNPYYGYTF
TGTGCCAGCAGCTTACGGACAGCGCCCAACCCCTATTATGGCTACACCTTC
>few|-|TRBV18|TRBJ2-7
CASSPYGYEQYF
TGTGCCAGCTCACCTTACGGCTACGAGCAGTACTTC
>-|TRBD2|TRBV6-2/TRBV6-3|TRBJ2-3
CASSYTLPAGGPLGSDTQYF
TGTGCCAGCAGTTACACCCTCCCAGCGGGGGGTCCCCTGGGGTCAGATACGCAGTATTTT
>once|-|TRBV30|TRBJ1-2
CARSVAYGYTF
TGTGCCCGGAGTGTGGCTTATGGCTACACCTTC
>few|-|TRBV7-2|TRBJ2-1
CASSFDHNSYNEQFF
TGTGCCAGCAGCTTCGACCACAACTCCTACAATGAGCAGTTCTTC
>few|-|TRBV6-5|TRBJ2-5
CASRTRVPTFQETQYF
TGTGCCAGCAGGACGAGGGTCCCGACCTTTCAAGAGACCCAGTACTTC
>once|-|TRBV4-2|TRBJ1-3
CASSQGGPGNTIYF
TGTGCCAGCAGCCAAGGCGGTCCCGGAAACACCATATATTTT
>once|-|TRBV6-2/TRBV6-3|TRBJ2-7
CASSYSTREQYF
TGTGCCAGCAGTTACTCGACGCGGGAGCAGTACTTC
>few|TRBD1|TRBV3-1|TRBJ2-1
CASSLTGIEQFF
TGTGCCAGCAGCCTGACAGGGATTGAGCAGTTCTTC
>-|-|TRBV4-3|TRBJ2-1
CASSQDSAAVTYNEQFF
TGCGCCAGCAGCCAAGATTCGGCGGCAGTGACCTACAATGAGCAGTTCTTC
>few|TRBD1|TRBV10-3|TRBJ2-7
CAINEPGQGNEQYF
TGTGCCATCAATGAACCGGGACAGGGGAACGAGCAGTACTTC
>few|TRBD2|TRBV20-1|TRBJ2-5
CSARETGLATNEQYF
TGCAGTGCTAGGGAGACGGGACTAGCGACGAATGAGCAGTACTTC
>few|-|TRBV10-3|TRBJ2-7
CAISDGGLYEQYF
TGTGCCATCAGTGACGGGGGGCTGTACGAGCAGTACTTC
>few|-|TRBV7-8|TRBJ2-7
CASSLGLGTHPSYEQYF
TGTGCCAGCAGCTTAGGCCTCGGGACGCATCCTTCCTACGAGCAGTACTTC
>-|TRBD1|TRBV10-3|TRBJ2-5
CAISGTGGMQETQYF
TGTGCCATCAGTGGGACAGGGGGGATGCAAGAGACCCAGTACTTC
>-|-|TRBV5-1|TRBJ2-1
CASILDIGNEQFF
TGCGCCAGCATCTTGGATATTGGGAATGAGCAGTTCTTC
>few|-|TRBV20-1|TRBJ2-7
CSAANPEQYF
TGCAGTGCTGCTAATCCCGAGCAGTACTTC
>-|-|TRBV7-9|TRBJ1-5
CASNRGWDSNQPQHF
TGTGCCAGCAACCGGGGATGGGATAGCAATCAGCCCCAGCATTTT
>few|TRBD2|TRBV6-2/TRBV6-3|TRBJ2-3
CASSWTSGLGTDTQYF
TGTGCCAGCAGTTGGACTAGCGGGTTAGGCACAGATACGCAGTATTTT
>-|-|TRBV4-2|TRBJ2-2
CASSDGELFF
TGTGCCAGCAGTGACGGGGAGCTGTTTTTT
>once|-|TRBV29-1|TRBJ2-1
CSAPGGTANNEQFF
TGCAGCGCGCCAGGCGGGACAGCCAACAATGAGCAGTTCTTC
>-|TRBD2|TRBV4-2|TRBJ2-5
CASSQDGSGGASEQYF
TGTGCCAGCAGCCAAGACGGAAGCGGGGGGGCCTCGGAGCAGTACTTC
>few|-|TRBV5-5|TRBJ2-7
CASTLGVYEQYF
TGTGCCAGCACCCTGGGGGTCTACGAGCAGTACTTC
>-|-|TRBV5-1|TRBJ1-2
CASTEEGYGYTF
TGCGCCAGCACCGAAGAGGGCTATGGCTACACCTTC
>-|TRBD1|TRBV18|TRBJ2-3
CASSRAGGGTDTQYF
TGTGCCAGCTCACGGGCAGGGGGAGGCACAGATACGCAGTATTTT
>-|-|TRBV27|TRBJ2-2
CASSYGQGFGELFF
TGTGCCAGCAGCTACGGGCAGGGATTCGGGGAGCTGTTTTTT
>few|TRBD2|TRBV9|TRBJ2-1
CASSPQRGITGEQFF
TGTGCCAGCAGCCCCCAGCGGGGAATAACTGGTGAGCAGTTCTTC
>many|-|TRBV20-1|TRBJ1-2
CSARAPHTYGYTF
TGCAGTGCTAGAGCTCCCCATACCTATGGCTACACCTTC
>-|-|TRBV6-5|TRBJ2-5
CASSYSSGVGETQYF
TGTGCCAGCAGTTACTCGAGTGGGGTAGGAGAGACCCAGTACTTC
>-|-|TRBV27|TRBJ1-2
CASSFRRQTHYGYTF
TGTGCCAGCAGTTTCCGTCGACAGACACACTATGGCTACACCTTC
>-|-|TRBV6-6|TRBJ1-2
CASSYSGGPNYGYTF
TGTGCCAGCAGTTACTCGGGGGGACCTAACTATGGCTACACCTTC